These 15 T cell receptor beta chains came from one sample sequenced in a study of T cell changes during pregnancy in multiple sclerosis. This table comes from immunoSEQ multiplex PCR, and its TCRdb copy is limited to in-frame clones, with some not included. This sample has about 89,000 clones, with just under 95% found just once. Sequenced here: peripheral blood, sampled in the third trimester of pregnancy. These receptors were taken from a female donor with multiple sclerosis, enrolled in a pregnancy study.

This chain links TRBV5-6 with TRBJ2-5; TRBD2 aligns across 9 bases. This CDR3 has 14 amino acids. J lost 5 bases, V lost 4 bases, and 6 bases had no gene match. Germline CDR1 is SGHDT and CDR2 is YYEEEE. CDR3 region: CASSPYSGSETQYF. The CDR3 nucleotides are TGTGCCAGCAGCCCCTATAGCGGGAGTGAGACCCAGTACTTC.

The rearrangement uses TRBV9 and TRBJ1-3; 9 bases are a match to TRBD1. After removal of 4 bases from V and 2 bases from J, the junction contained 4 bases not matched to a gene. Germline loops: CDR1 SGDLS, CDR2 YYNGEE. The CDR3 runs to 15 residues. CDR3 in amino acids: CASSTRTGAGNTIYF. The CDR3 region has the DNA TGTGCCAGCAGCACCCGGACAGGGGCTGGAAACACCATATATTTT. Full variable domain (missing parts from reference TRBV9 and TRBJ1-3): DSGVTQTPKHLITATGQRVTLRCSPRSGDLSVYWYQQSLDQGLQFLIQYYNGEERAKGNILERFSAQQFPDLHSELNLSSLELGDSALYFCASSTRTGAGNTIYFGEGSWLTVV.

The rearrangement uses TRBV5-4 and TRBJ2-1, with 15 nucleotides matching TRBD2. This CDR3 is built from 16 residues. Germline values: CDR1 SGHNT, CDR2 YYREEE (reference sequence). V shed 4 bases and J 9 bases; nucleotides not matched to a gene: 8. CDR3 amino acids: CASSPGLAGGGSEQFF. The CDR3 DNA reads TGTGCCAGCAGCCCGGGACTAGCGGGAGGTGGGAGTGAGCAGTTCTTC.

This clone was observed a single time. V gene TRBV7-8 combines with J gene TRBJ2-5; D remains unclear. V was clipped by 5 bases and J by 4 bases, with 14 bases between them. Germline-derived CDR1 and CDR2 are SGHVS and FQNEAQ. There are 14 residues in the CDR3. CDR3 in amino acids: CASSQISAGETQYF. The DNA for the CDR3 is TGTGCCAGCAGCCAAATATCGGCAGGAGAGACCCAGTACTTC.

This clone was detected only once. This rearrangement joins TRBV5-5 to TRBJ1-3; a possible D gene is TRBD1 (5 bases). Germline-derived CDR1 and CDR2 are SGHKS and YYEKEE (reference sequence). The V gene lost 0 bases and the J gene lost 1 base, with 11 bases spanning the gap. The CDR3 is 16 amino acids. The CDR3 region is CASSLGFGGSGNTIYF. The CDR3 nucleotides are TGTGCCAGCAGCTTGGGGTTCGGGGGGTCTGGAAACACCATATATTTT.

This chain joins TRBV15 and TRBJ1-1; no firm D call. V was pared by 0 bases and J by 1 base, with 6 bases between. The CDR3 consists of 14 residues. In germline, CDR1 is LNHNV, CDR2 YYDKDF (reference sequence). This CDR3 is CATSRDRENTEAFF. Here the CDR3 DNA reads TGTGCCACCAGCAGAGATCGGGAGAACACTGAAGCTTTCTTT. Full variable domain (outside the CDR3, taken from reference TRBV15 and TRBJ1-1): DAMVIQNPRYQVTQFGKPVTLSCSQTLNHNVMYWYQQKSSQAPKLLFHYYDKDFNNEADTPDNFQSRRPNTSFCFLDIRSPGLGDTAMYLCATSRDRENTEAFFGQGTRLTVV.

The rearrangement uses TRBV12-5 and TRBJ2-3, with 15 bases matching TRBD2. CDR1 is LGHNT and CDR2 is FRNRAP in the germline V gene. This CDR3 has 17 residues. V dropped 5 bases and J dropped 7; count of bases not matched to a gene: 10. The CDR3 nucleotides read TGTGCTAGTGGTCCCGGACTAGCGGGAGGGCCGGGAAATACGCAGTATTTT. This encodes CASGPGLAGGPGNTQYF.

This chain joins TRBV27 and TRBJ1-2; D remains unclear. The CDR3 runs to 14 residues. The ends were cut back, 2 bases at V and 2 bases at J, with 9 bases in the middle. Germline V gene lookup returns CDR1 MNHEY and CDR2 SMNVEV (reference sequence). CDR3 residues: CASSLARGNYGYTF. DNA for the CDR3: TGTGCCAGCAGTTTAGCTCGCGGGAACTATGGCTACACCTTC.

V and J are TRBV27 and TRBJ2-7, with D uncertain. The V gene's germline CDR1 is MNHEY and CDR2 SMNVEV (reference sequence). CDR3 length: 13 residues. Trimming took 6 bases from V and 1 from J, leaving 10 bases between them. For the CDR3, the DNA is TGTGCCAGCAGCCGCGCGGCTTCCTACGAGCAGTACTTC. This encodes CASSRAASYEQYF.

The chain recombines TRBV6-4 with TRBJ2-1; 13 bases fit TRBD2. Germline V gene data show CDR1 as MRHNA and CDR2 as SNTAGT. This CDR3 spans 16 amino acids. The V segment lost 4 bases and the J segment 2 bases; nucleotides outside the gene matches: 2. The CDR3 sequence is CASSGTSGGTYNEQFF. DNA for the CDR3: TGTGCCAGCAGTGGGACTAGCGGGGGTACCTACAATGAGCAGTTCTTC.

The chain carries TRBV6-6 and TRBJ1-2; TRBD1 might be the D (6 bases). Germline V gene data show CDR1 as MNHNY and CDR2 as SVGAGI (reference sequence). The germline V and J ends were trimmed by 7 bases and 7 bases, with 13 bases remaining between them. The CDR3 is 12 residues long. CDR3 residues: CASNTRGSGYTF. CDR3 DNA: TGTGCCAGCAACACCAGGGGAAGTGGCTACACCTTC.

Written as DNA, the CDR3 is TGTGCCAGTAGTATAGTAGACGGAGGGTCCTACAATGAGCAGTTCTTC. Protein product: CASSIVDGGSYNEQFF. V and J are TRBV19 and TRBJ2-1, with D possibly matching TRBD2 (6 bases). Germline-derived CDR1 and CDR2 are LNHDA and SQIVND (reference sequence). This CDR3 spans 16 amino acids. Between the trimmed V and J ends, which lost 1 base and 1 base, there was a span of 11 bases.

This sequence joins TRBV5-1 and TRBJ1-1; D not resolved. The CDR3 has 15 amino acids. The V end was cut by 4 bases, the J end by 7 bases, with 20 bases between. Looked up from germline, CDR1 is SGHRS and CDR2 is YFSETQ. CDR3 region: CASSPGSARSDEAFF. CDR3 in DNA: TGCGCCAGCAGCCCTGGATCTGCCAGGTCTGATGAAGCTTTCTTT.

This clone was detected only a few times. CDR3 in amino acids: CASSTTGGSYNEQFF. DNA for the CDR3: TGTGCCAGTAGCACGACAGGGGGCTCCTACAATGAGCAGTTCTTC. The rearrangement uses TRBV19 and TRBJ2-1; 9 bases align to TRBD1. CDR3 length: 15 amino acids. The V gene end was trimmed by 6 bases and the J gene end by 0 bases; junction bases not matched to a gene: 3. Germline V gene data show CDR1 as LNHDA and CDR2 as SQIVND (reference sequence).

V gene TRBV9 combines with J gene TRBJ2-1; 12 bases align to TRBD2. V shed 4 bases, J shed 6 bases, and the junction held 8 bases outside the gene matches. Per germline, CDR1 SGDLS and CDR2 YYNGEE. The CDR3 sequence is 16 residues long. CDR3 DNA sequence: TGTGCCAGCAGCCCAAAGCTAGCGGGAGGGCTCAATGAGCAGTTCTTC. Amino acids: CASSPKLAGGLNEQFF.